Listed below are T cell receptor beta chains from one sample, sequenced in a study of molecular identifiers for immune sequencing clone quantification. Each CDR3 protein is one row after TCRdb ran MiXCR on the PCR reads. The sample records some 8,500 distinct CDR3 sequences, around 15% being singletons. Sequencing was performed on naive CD8+ T cells from blood, with Jurkat cell RNA spiked in. The receptors were gathered from a human donor in good health. Some libraries in this study had Jurkat cell RNA spiked in. CDR3s include the opening cysteine and the closing phenylalanine or tryptophan. Where a row states a size, it is once, few, many or the class of an expanded clone; other rows omit it.

>TRBJ2-3|many|TRBV11-2
CASSLVTSGTDTQYF
>TRBJ2-1|many|TRBV29-1
CSVDVAESGRAWAEQFF
>TRBJ2-7|many|TRBV6-1
CASSPTQHYEQYF
>TRBJ1-5|medium-sized|TRBV4-1
CASSQEAGIYQPQHF
>TRBJ2-4|medium-sized|TRBV11-2
CASSLGTNPLNIQYF
>TRBJ1-5|few|TRBV12-3/TRBV12-4
CASRRGQYSNQPQHF
>TRBJ2-3|medium-sized|TRBV7-2
CASSHTGITTDTQYF
>TRBJ1-1|many|TRBV27
CASSILGGTEAFF
>TRBJ2-7|medium-sized|TRBV7-2
CASSSRQGLDEQYF
>TRBJ2-2|many|TRBV29-1
CSVSNRDTGELFF
>TRBJ1-2|medium-sized|TRBV5-1
CASSLMGQGYSNYGYTF
>TRBJ2-3|medium-sized|TRBV2
CASSGHLAGVGTDTQYF
>TRBJ2-1|many|TRBV12-3/TRBV12-4
CASSEGTTGAGEQFF
>TRBJ2-7|medium-sized|TRBV6-2/TRBV6-3
CASRVRGTDEQYF
>TRBJ1-1|medium-sized|TRBV6-5
CASSYSEFRDTEAFF
>TRBJ1-2|many|TRBV29-1
CSVGGATGGYGYTF
>TRBJ2-3|.|TRBV4-2
CACSQDSGTSGMDTQYF
>TRBJ2-7|medium-sized|TRBV27
CASKLGGSSYEQYF
>TRBJ1-5|many|TRBV29-1
CSVELQGDSNQPQHF
>TRBJ2-7|medium-sized|TRBV29-1
CSVDQGALPGQYF
>TRBJ1-1|many|TRBV4-1
CASSQMGRTEAFF
>TRBJ2-5|many|TRBV5-8
CASSLLGDFRDQYF
>TRBJ2-2|many|TRBV30
CAWSVPGAANTGELFF
>TRBJ2-3|medium-sized|TRBV5-1
CASSRGDRPSTDTQYF
>TRBJ2-7|many|TRBV28
CASSLFRTGGYGQYF
>TRBJ2-7|few|TRBV4-1
CASSQEAGGFGEQYF
>TRBJ1-4|medium-sized|TRBV29-1
CSAGSGSNEKLFF
>TRBJ2-1|.|TRBV29-1
CSLSPSGVHNEQFF
>TRBJ2-1|medium-sized|TRBV6-4
CASLSGGGGNEQFF
>TRBJ2-5|.|TRBV15
CATSGVPGMETQYF
>TRBJ1-2|medium-sized|TRBV29-1
CSVEDAREYNYGYTF
>TRBJ2-7|medium-sized|TRBV5-1
CASTGQGAIYEQYF
>TRBJ2-5|medium-sized|TRBV4-1
CASSQVLAGGSETQYF
>TRBJ2-7|many|TRBV19
CASSTGPTYEQYF
>TRBJ2-4|medium-sized|TRBV2
CASHRAANLAKNIQYF
>TRBJ1-4|medium-sized|TRBV4-1
CASSQDPGVNEKLFF
>TRBJ2-5|medium-sized|TRBV11-2
CASSLGPGRGYQETQYF
>TRBJ2-3|medium-sized|TRBV7-2
CASSNLGGAVDTQYF
>TRBJ2-7|many|TRBV13
CASSSGQGFYEQYF
>TRBJ2-7|many|TRBV30
CAWSVGATGSSYEQYF
>TRBJ1-2|.|TRBV12-3/TRBV12-4
CASSFGGRGYGHTF
>TRBJ2-5|medium-sized|TRBV27
CASKTGETQYF
>TRBJ1-1|.|TRBV9
CASSVAAGVGILPMNTEAFF
>TRBJ2-1|.|TRBV7-9
CASSLPLAFSSYNEQFF
>TRBJ2-1|many|TRBV28
CASSLETNAYNEQFF
>TRBJ1-1|medium-sized|TRBV19
CASSQDRNTEAFF
>TRBJ2-2|medium-sized|TRBV7-6
CASSLVVVGGANTGELFF
>TRBJ2-7|many|TRBV6-2/TRBV6-3
CASRETGTVYEQYF